These 14 T cell receptor beta chains were all obtained from the same sample, sequenced in a study of T cells in Graves' hyperthyroidism and ophthalmopathy. The CDR3 regions of TCR beta were amplified from RNA transcripts. The HTBI primer set was used in a first-round RT-PCR of the TCR CDR3. TCRdb re-derived calls from the multiplex PCR reads in MiXCR, one entry per CDR3 protein. This sample carries some 690,000 distinct CDR3 sequences, 15% to 20% of them seen once, and the ten largest clones take around 16%. What was sequenced was blood. These receptor sequences come from a man between 45 and 60 years old with Graves' hyperthyroidism.

This clonotype was picked up a small number of times. The chain couples TRBV19 to TRBJ2-3; TRBD2 matches 9 bases. The CDR3 covers 16 residues. Trimming removed 1 base from V and 4 bases from J; junction bases left unmatched: 6. Germline assignment: CDR1 LNHDA and CDR2 SQIVND (reference sequence). CDR3 nucleotides: TGTGCCAGTAGTATAGGAAGCGGCGGGAGGGCAGATACGCAGTATTTT. Translated: CASSIGSGGRADTQYF.

This clonotype was recorded at least ten times. The chain employs TRBV27 and TRBJ2-5; D is possibly TRBD2 (5 bases). V was clipped by 2 bases and J by 3 bases, with 13 bases between them. CDR3 size: 15 residues. The germline gives CDR1 MNHEY, CDR2 SMNVEV (reference sequence). CDR3 DNA: TGTGCCAGCAGTTTACGTACGGGGTGGGAAGAGACCCAGTACTTC. It yields the protein CASSLRTGWEETQYF.

At least ten counts were recorded for this clonotype. The chain joins TRBV12-3 or TRBV12-4 to TRBJ2-3, with D maybe TRBD2 (6 bases). Trimming removed 3 bases at V and 2 bases at J, with 21 bases between. This CDR3 has 18 residues. CDR3 sequence (DNA): TGTGCCAGCAGTTTCAAGGCTAGGGGACTCCAAATCACAGATACGCAGTATTTT. Amino acids: CASSFKARGLQITDTQYF.

This clonotype showed up many times. V and J are TRBV6-1 and TRBJ1-6; 9 nucleotides agree with TRBD1. The length of the CDR3 is 14 residues. The ends lost 7 bases at V and 7 bases at J; junction bases unmatched: 5. The V gene's germline CDR1 is MNHNS and CDR2 SASEGT. The CDR3 region has the DNA TGTGCCAGCATCGAGGGACAGGGCAATTCACCCCTCCACTTT. Residues: CASIEGQGNSPLHF.

This clonotype was observed at least ten times. The genes are TRBV28 and TRBJ1-1; D unclear. This CDR3 is 13 amino acids long. Germline CDR1 is MDHEN and CDR2 is SYDVKM. V lost 6 bases and J 4 bases, leaving 12 bases between the germline ends. The CDR3 DNA reads as TGTGCCAGCAGCCCTCCCCGCCCCACTGAAGCTTTCTTT. It codes for CASSPPRPTEAFF.

At least ten counts were recorded for this clonotype. The rearrangement joins TRBV2 to TRBJ1-1; 8 positions agree with TRBD1. Germline CDR1 reads SNHLY; CDR2 reads FYNNEI. This CDR3 has 14 amino acids. The trim removed 4 bases at V and 6 bases at J, leaving 7 bases unmatched. CDR3: CASSAGTGVPEAFF. The CDR3 nucleotides are TGTGCCAGCAGTGCCGGGACAGGCGTCCCTGAAGCTTTCTTT.

The rearrangement links TRBV30 to TRBJ1-2; perhaps TRBD1 as D (6 bases). This CDR3 contains 13 residues. Germline V CDR1 and CDR2: GTSNPN, SVGIG (reference sequence). V was shortened by 4 bases and J by 4 bases, with 13 bases between the two germline ends. The CDR3 reads CAWTLDSFYGYTF. The CDR3 DNA reads as TGTGCCTGGACTTTGGACAGCTTCTATGGCTACACCTTC.

This clonotype came up a few times. The CDR3 DNA reads TGTGCCAGCAGCCAAGCTTACGCAGAGTTCCCCTACGAGCAGTACTTC. Translating gives CASSQAYAEFPYEQYF. The chain couples TRBV3-1 to TRBJ2-7; D is undetermined. CDR1 and CDR2 (germline): LGHDT, YNNKEL (reference sequence). The V end lost 1 base, the J end lost 2 bases, and 15 bases lay between the germline ends. The CDR3 is 16 amino acids.

This clonotype was detected only a few times. The chain employs TRBV6-1 and TRBJ1-2; D perhaps matches TRBD1 (5 bases). The CDR3 is 14 amino acids. Trimming pared 7 bases from V and 8 bases from J, leaving 20 bases between. The V gene's germline CDR1 is MNHNS and CDR2 SASEGT. The CDR3: CASTGQTIGGGYTF. The CDR3 DNA sequence: TGTGCCAGCACGGGGCAGACCATTGGGGGAGGCTACACCTTC.

This clonotype was seen more than once but under ten times. V gene TRBV6-2 or TRBV6-3 combines with J gene TRBJ1-1, with TRBD1 as a possible D gene (5 bases). There are 17 residues in the CDR3. V lost 4 bases and J 2 bases, leaving 20 bases between the germline ends. Germline CDR1 and CDR2: MNHEY and SVGEGT. CDR3 region: CASSSPARGRLNTEAFF. Here the CDR3 DNA reads TGTGCCAGCAGTTCTCCCGCACGGGGACGACTTAACACTGAAGCTTTCTTT.

This clonotype has a count of ten or more. The chain links TRBV7-3 to TRBJ2-3; the D gene is possibly TRBD2 (5 bases). Germline V CDR1 and CDR2: SGHTA, FQGTGA. CDR3 length equals 14 residues. V gave up 5 bases and J gave up 2 bases, with 11 bases separating them. CDR3 in amino acids: CASSEGLLTDTQYF. In DNA form, the CDR3 reads TGTGCCAGCAGCGAAGGACTCCTCACAGATACGCAGTATTTT.

V usage is TRBV25-1 and J usage is TRBJ2-5, with TRBD2 as a possible D gene (5 bases). The CDR3 is made up of 14 amino acids. V was clipped by 1 base and J by 4 bases, with 10 bases between them. CDR1 is MGHDK, CDR2 SYGVNS, per germline. CDR3 nucleotide sequence: TGTGCCAGCAGTGAATCGGGGTTTCGAGAGACCCAGTACTTC. The encoded protein is CASSESGFRETQYF.

This chain links TRBV12-3 or TRBV12-4 with TRBJ1-5, with D hard to call. The CDR3 loop spans 12 amino acids. Between the trimmed V and J ends, which lost 7 bases and 6 bases, there was a span of 10 bases. CDR3 DNA sequence: TGTGCCAGCACGAAAACAAGTCAGCCCCAGCATTTT. It specifies CASTKTSQPQHF.

The table lists this clonotype with many counts. The rearrangement joins TRBV10-3 to TRBJ2-1; D may be TRBD2 (6 bases). V was clipped by 4 bases and J by 1 base, with 14 bases between them. The CDR3 totals 16 residues. Germline CDR1 reads ENHRY; CDR2 reads SYGVKD. The CDR3 sequence is CAISGSFGTSYNEQFF. CDR3 nucleotides: TGTGCCATCAGTGGATCCTTCGGGACTTCCTACAATGAGCAGTTCTTC.